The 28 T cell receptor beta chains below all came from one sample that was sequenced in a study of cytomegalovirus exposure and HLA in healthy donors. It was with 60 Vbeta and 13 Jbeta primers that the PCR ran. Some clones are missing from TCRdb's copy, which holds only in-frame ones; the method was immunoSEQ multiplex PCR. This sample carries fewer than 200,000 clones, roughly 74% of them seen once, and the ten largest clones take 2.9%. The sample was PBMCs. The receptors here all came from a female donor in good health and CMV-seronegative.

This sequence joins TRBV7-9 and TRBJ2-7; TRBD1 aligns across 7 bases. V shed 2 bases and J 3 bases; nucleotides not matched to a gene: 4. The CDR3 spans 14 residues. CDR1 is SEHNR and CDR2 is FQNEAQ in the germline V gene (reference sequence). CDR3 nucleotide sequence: TGTGCCAGCAGCTTAAACAGGGGAATCTACGAGCAGTACTTC. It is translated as CASSLNRGIYEQYF.

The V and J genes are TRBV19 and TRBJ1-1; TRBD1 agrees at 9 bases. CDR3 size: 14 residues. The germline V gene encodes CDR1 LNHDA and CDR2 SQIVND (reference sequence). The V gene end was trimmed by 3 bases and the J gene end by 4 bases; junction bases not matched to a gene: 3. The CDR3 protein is CASSMDRGSTEAFF. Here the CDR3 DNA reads TGTGCCAGTAGTATGGACAGGGGAAGCACTGAAGCTTTCTTT.

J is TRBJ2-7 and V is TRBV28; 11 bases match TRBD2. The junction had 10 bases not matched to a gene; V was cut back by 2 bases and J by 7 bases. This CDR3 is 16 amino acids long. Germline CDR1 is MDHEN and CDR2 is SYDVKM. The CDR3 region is CASSLKLAGVPWEQYF. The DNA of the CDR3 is TGTGCCAGCAGTTTAAAACTAGCGGGAGTGCCTTGGGAGCAGTACTTC.

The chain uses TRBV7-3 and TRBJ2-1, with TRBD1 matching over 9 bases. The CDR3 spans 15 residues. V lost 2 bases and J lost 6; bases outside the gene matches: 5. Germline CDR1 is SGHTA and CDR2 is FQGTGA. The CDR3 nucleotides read TGTGCCAGCAGCTTATTACAGGGGGCGGGCAATGAGCAGTTCTTC. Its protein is CASSLLQGAGNEQFF.

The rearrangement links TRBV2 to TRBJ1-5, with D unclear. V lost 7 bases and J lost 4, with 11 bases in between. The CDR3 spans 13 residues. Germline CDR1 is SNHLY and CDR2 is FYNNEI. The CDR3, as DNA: TGTGCCAGCACCGCAGGCAGAAATCAGCCCCAGCATTTT. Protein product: CASTAGRNQPQHF.

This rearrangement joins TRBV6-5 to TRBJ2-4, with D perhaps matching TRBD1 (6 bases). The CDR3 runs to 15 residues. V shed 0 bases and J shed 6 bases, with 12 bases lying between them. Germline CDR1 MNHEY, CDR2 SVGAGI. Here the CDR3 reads CASSYSGTTGNIQYF. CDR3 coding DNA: TGTGCCAGCAGTTACTCAGGGACAACCGGAAACATTCAGTACTTC.

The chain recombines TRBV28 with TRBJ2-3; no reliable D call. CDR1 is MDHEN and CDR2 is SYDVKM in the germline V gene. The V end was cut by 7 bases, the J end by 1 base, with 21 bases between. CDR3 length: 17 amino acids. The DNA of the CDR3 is TGTGCCAGCACGCAGTGGGCCCCCGCGAGACGCACAGATACGCAGTATTTT. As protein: CASTQWAPARRTDTQYF.

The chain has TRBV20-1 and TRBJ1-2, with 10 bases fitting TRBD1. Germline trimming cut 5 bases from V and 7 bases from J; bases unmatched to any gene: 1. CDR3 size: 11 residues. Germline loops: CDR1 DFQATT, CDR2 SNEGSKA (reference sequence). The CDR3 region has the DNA TGCAGTGCTTGGACAGGGGGTGGCTACACCTTC. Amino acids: CSAWTGGGYTF.

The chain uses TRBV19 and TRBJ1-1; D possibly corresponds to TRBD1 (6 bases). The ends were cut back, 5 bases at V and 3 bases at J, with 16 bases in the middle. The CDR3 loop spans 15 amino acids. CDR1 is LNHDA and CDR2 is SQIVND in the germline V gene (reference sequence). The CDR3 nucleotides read TGTGCCAGTAGTCAAACAGGGTTTGGGTACACTGAAGCTTTCTTT. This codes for CASSQTGFGYTEAFF.

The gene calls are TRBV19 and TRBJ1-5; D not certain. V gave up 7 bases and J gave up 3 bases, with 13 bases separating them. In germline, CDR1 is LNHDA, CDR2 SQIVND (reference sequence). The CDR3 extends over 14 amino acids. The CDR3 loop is CASKVADFNQPQHF. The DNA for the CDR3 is TGTGCCAGTAAGGTAGCGGATTTCAATCAGCCCCAGCATTTT. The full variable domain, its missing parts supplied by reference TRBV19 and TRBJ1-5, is DGGITQSPKYLFRKEGQNVTLSCEQNLNHDAMYWYRQDPGQGLRLIYYSQIVNDFQKGDIAEGYSVSREKKESFPLTVTSAQKNPTAFYLCASKVADFNQPQHFGDGTRLSIL.

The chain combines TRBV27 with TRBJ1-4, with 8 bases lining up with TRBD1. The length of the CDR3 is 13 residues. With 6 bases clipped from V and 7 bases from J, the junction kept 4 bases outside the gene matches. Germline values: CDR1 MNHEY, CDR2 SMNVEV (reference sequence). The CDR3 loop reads CASRLQGGEKLFF. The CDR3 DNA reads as TGTGCCAGCAGGTTACAGGGGGGTGAAAAACTGTTTTTT.

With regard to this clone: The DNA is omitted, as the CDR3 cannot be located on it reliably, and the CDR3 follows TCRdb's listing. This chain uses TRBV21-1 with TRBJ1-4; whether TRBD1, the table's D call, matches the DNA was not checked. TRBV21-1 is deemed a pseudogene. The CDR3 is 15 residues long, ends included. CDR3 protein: CASSRIPGLMKNCFF.

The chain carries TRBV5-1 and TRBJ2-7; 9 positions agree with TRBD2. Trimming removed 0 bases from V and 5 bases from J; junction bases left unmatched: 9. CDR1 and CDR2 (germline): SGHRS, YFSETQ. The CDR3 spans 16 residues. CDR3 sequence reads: CASSLGALAGSDEQYF. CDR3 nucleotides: TGCGCCAGCAGCTTGGGGGCCCTAGCGGGGTCCGACGAGCAGTACTTC.

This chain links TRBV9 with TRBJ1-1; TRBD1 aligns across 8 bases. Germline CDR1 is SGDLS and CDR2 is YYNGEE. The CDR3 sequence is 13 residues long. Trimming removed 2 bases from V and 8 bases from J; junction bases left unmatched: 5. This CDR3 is CASSVGQGGEAFF. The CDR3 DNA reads TGTGCCAGCAGCGTTGGACAGGGAGGGGAAGCTTTCTTT.

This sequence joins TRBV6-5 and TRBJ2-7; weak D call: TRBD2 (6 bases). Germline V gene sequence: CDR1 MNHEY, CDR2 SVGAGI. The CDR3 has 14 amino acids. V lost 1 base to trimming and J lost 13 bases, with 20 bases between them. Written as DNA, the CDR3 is TGTGCCAGCAGTTACTACCTTTTGGCGGGGAGTACTTACTTC. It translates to CASSYYLLAGSTYF.

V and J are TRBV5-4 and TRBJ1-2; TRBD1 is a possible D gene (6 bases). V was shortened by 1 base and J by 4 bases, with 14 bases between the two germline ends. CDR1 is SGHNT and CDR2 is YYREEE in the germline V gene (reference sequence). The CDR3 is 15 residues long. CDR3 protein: CASSLSGANGYGYTF. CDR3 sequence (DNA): TGTGCCAGCAGCTTGTCAGGGGCTAATGGCTATGGCTACACCTTC.

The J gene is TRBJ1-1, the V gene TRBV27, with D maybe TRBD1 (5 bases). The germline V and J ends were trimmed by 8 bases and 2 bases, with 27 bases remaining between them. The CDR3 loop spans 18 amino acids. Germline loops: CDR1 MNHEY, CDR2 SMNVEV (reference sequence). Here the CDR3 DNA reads TGTGCCAGCGCCAGGAAGACAGACCACCAACTTCCAAACACTGAAGCTTTCTTT. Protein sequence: CASARKTDHQLPNTEAFF.

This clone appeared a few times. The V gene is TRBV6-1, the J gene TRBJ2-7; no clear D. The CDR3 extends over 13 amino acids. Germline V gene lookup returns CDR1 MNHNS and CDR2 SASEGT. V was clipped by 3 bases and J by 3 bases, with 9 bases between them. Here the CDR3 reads CASSEAFNYEQYF. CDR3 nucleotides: TGTGCCAGCAGTGAGGCATTTAACTACGAGCAGTACTTC.

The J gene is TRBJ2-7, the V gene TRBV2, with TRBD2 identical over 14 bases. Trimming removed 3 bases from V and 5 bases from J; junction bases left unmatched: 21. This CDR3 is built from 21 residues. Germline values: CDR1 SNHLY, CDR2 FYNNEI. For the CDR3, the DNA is TGTGCCAGCAGTGATTCATCACAGGGCACCGGGACTAGCGGGAGAATCGACGAGCAGTACTTC. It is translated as CASSDSSQGTGTSGRIDEQYF.

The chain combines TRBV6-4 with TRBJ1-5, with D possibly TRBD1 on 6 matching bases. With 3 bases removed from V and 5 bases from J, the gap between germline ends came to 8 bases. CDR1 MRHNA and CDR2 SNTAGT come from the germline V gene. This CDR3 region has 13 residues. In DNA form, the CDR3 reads TGTGCCAGCAGTGAGCAGGGGTATCAGCCCCAGCATTTT. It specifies CASSEQGYQPQHF.

The CDR3 DNA reads TGTGCCAGCCAAAACGGGTTCCCCCACACTGAAGCTTTCTTT. Amino acid sequence: CASQNGFPHTEAFF. The chain combines TRBV27 with TRBJ1-1; D gene uncertain. Germline V gene data show CDR1 as MNHEY and CDR2 as SMNVEV (reference sequence). This CDR3 comprises 14 residues. Trimming pared 8 bases from V and 3 bases from J, leaving 16 bases between.

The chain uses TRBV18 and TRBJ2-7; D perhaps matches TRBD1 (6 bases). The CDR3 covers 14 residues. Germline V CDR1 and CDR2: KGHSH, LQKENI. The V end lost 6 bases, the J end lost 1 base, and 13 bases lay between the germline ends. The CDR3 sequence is CASSPGQISYEQYF. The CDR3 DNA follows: TGTGCCAGCTCTCCCGGACAGATTTCCTACGAGCAGTACTTC. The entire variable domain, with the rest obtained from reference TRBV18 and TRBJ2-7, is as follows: NAGVMQNPRHLVRRRGQEARLRCSPMKGHSHVYWYRQLPEEGLKFMVYLQKENIIDESGMPKERFSAEFPKEGPSILRIQQVVRGDSAAYFCASSPGQISYEQYFGPGTRLTVT.

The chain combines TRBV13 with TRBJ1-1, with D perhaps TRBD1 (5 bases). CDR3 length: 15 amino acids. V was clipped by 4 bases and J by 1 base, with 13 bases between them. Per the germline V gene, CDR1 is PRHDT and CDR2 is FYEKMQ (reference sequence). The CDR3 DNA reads TGTGCCAGCAGCTGGCCAAGTAGGGGGAACACTGAAGCTTTCTTT. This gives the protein CASSWPSRGNTEAFF.

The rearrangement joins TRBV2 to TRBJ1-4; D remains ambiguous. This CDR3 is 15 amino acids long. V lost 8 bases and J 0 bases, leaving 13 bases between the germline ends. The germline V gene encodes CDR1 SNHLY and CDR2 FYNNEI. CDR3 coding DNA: TGTGCCAGCCGGAGGGAGACGGCAACTAATGAAAAACTGTTTTTT. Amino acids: CASRRETATNEKLFF.

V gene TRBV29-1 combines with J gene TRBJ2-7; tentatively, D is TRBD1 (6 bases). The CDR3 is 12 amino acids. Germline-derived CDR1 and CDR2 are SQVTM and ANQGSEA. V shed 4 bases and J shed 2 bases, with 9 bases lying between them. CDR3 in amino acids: CSVGQATYEQYF. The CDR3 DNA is TGCAGCGTTGGACAGGCCACCTACGAGCAGTACTTC.

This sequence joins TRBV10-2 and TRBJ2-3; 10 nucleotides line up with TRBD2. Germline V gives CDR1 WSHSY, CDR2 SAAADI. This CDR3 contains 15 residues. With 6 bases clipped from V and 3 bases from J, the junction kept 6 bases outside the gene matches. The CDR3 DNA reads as TGCGCCAGCAGGGGGGCGACTAGCGGGACAGATACGCAGTATTTT. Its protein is CASRGATSGTDTQYF.

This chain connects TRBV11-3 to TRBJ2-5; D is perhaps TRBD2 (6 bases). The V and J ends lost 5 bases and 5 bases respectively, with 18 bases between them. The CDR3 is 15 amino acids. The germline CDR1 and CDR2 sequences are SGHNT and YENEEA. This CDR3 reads CASSVGTHTGETQYF. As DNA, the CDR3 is TGTGCCAGCAGCGTCGGGACTCACACGGGGGAGACCCAGTACTTC.

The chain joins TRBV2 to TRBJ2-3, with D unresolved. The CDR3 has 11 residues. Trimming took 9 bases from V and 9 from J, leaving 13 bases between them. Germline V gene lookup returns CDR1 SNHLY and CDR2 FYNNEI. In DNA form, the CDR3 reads TGTGCCAGTCATTTCTGGCGGACGCAGTATTTT. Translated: CASHFWRTQYF. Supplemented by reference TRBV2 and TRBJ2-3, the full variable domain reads EPEVTQTPSHQVTQMGQEVILRCVPISNHLYFYWYRQILGQKVEFLVSFYNNEISEKSEIFDDQFSVERPDGSNFTLKIRSTKLEDSAMYFCASHFWRTQYFGPGTRLTVL.